This T cell receptor beta chain came from a study of blood T cell repertoires in COVID-19. Study-level information: Collection of acute and convalescent COVID-19 samples took place in the United States, Italy and Spain. Sources were T cells, B-cell-depleted T cells, or PBMCs; the material itself was cDNA or gDNA.

Per the original data handling: For nucleated cells, counts were estimated from reference gene primer amplification. Profiling relied on immunoSEQ multiplex PCR, and the TCRdb table lists in-frame clones only, not all of them. V, J and clone size reflect that table, while D and trimming were determined from the DNA. The sample yields under 200,000 clones, about 83% seen once. The sample holds one count of this clone. The sequencing input was peripheral blood. This receptor was taken from a human donor in a cohort sampled during active COVID-19.

The CDR3 sequence is CASSLLAGGQYF. The CDR3 nucleotides are TGTGCCAGCAGTTTATTAGCGGGAGGTCAGTACTTC. This rearrangement joins TRBV12-3 or TRBV12-4 to TRBJ2-5, with TRBD2 matching over 10 bases. With V trimmed by 2 bases and J by 11 bases, 2 bases remained unmatched. The CDR3 length is 12 residues.